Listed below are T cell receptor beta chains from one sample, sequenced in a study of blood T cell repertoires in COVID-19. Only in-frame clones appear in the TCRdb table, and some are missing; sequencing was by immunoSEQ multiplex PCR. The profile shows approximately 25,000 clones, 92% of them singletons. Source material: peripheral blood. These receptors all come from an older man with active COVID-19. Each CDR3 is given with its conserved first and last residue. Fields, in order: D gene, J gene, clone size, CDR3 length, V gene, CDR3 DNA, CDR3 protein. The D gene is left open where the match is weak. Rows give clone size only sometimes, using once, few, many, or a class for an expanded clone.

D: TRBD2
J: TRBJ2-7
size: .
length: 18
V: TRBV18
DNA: TGTGCCAGCTCACCGAATGGACTAGCGGGGCCCTATTCCTACGAGCAGTACTTC
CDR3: CASSPNGLAGPYSYEQYF

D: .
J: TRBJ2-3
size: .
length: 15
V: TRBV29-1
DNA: TGCAGCGCCTCAAAAGGTGGCGGTGCGGGGGATACGCAGTATTTT
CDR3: CSASKGGGAGDTQYF

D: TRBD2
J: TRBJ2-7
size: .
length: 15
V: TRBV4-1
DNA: TGCGCCAGCAGCCAACTAAAAGCGGGAATGGACGAGCAGTACTTC
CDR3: CASSQLKAGMDEQYF

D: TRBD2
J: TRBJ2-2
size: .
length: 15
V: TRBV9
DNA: TGTGCCAGCAGCCTCAGCGGGGCCGTCACCGGGGAGCTGTTTTTT
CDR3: CASSLSGAVTGELFF

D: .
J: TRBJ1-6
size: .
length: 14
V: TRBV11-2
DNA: TGTGCCAGCAGCTTAGGGAGGGTTAATTCACCCCTCCACTTT
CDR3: CASSLGRVNSPLHF

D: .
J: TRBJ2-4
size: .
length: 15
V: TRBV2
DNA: TGTGCCAGCAGTGAAGGCAGGGTGGCCAAAAACATTCAGTACTTC
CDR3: CASSEGRVAKNIQYF

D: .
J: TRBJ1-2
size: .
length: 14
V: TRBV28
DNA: TGTGCCAGCAGCCTTAGCAGGGGAAGGTATGGCTACACCTTC
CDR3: CASSLSRGRYGYTF

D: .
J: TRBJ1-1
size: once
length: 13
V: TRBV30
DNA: TGTGCCTGGAGTACGACAGTGAACACTGAAGCTTTCTTT
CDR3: CAWSTTVNTEAFF

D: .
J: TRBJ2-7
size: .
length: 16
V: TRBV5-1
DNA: TGCGCCAGCAGCTCGGGCGGGCAGAAGAGCTCCTACGAGCAGTACTTC
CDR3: CASSSGGQKSSYEQYF

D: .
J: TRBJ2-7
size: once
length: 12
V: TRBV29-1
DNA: TGCAGCGTTGAAGGAGGGCGGCACGAGCAGTACTTC
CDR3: CSVEGGRHEQYF

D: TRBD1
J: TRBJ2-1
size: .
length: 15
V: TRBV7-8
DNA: TGTGCCAGCAGCGCGGGACAGGGATACTACAATGAGCAGTTCTTC
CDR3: CASSAGQGYYNEQFF

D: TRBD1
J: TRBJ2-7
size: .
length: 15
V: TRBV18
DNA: TGTGCCAGCTCACCCGGGACAGTCCCTTTCTACGAGCAGTACTTC
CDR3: CASSPGTVPFYEQYF

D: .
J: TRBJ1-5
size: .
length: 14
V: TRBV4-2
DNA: TGTGCCAGCTCCCCGACAGTAGGGGGTCAGCCCCAGCATTTT
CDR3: CASSPTVGGQPQHF

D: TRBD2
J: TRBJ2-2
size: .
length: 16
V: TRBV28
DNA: TGTGCCAGCAGGAGAAAACTAGCGCAGAACACCGGGGAGCTGTTTTTT
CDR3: CASRRKLAQNTGELFF

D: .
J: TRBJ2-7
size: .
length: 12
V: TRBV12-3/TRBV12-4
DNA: TGTGCCAGCAGTCTCGTATCCTACGAGCAGTACTTC
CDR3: CASSLVSYEQYF

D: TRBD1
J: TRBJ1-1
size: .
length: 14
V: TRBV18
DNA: TGTGCCAGCTCACCGCAGGGGGCCAACACTGAAGCTTTCTTT
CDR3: CASSPQGANTEAFF

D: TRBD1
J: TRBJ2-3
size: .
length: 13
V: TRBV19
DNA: TGTGCCAGTAACAGGGGGGCCGAAGATACGCAGTATTTT
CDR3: CASNRGAEDTQYF

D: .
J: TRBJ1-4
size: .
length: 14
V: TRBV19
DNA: TGTGCCAGTAGTATCCGCGGGGCCGGTGAAAAACTGTTTTTT
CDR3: CASSIRGAGEKLFF

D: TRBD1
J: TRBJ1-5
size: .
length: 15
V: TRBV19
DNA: TGTGCCAGTTGGGGGGCCCGGGACAGAAGTCAGCCCCAGCATTTT
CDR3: CASWGARDRSQPQHF

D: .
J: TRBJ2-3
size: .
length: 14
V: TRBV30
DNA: TGTGCCTGGACCCCGGACTGGAGCACAGATACGCAGTATTTT
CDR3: CAWTPDWSTDTQYF

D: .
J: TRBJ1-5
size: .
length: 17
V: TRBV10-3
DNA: TGTGCCATCAGTGAGTCAGGGGAATATTATAGCAATCAGCCCCAGCATTTT
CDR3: CAISESGEYYSNQPQHF

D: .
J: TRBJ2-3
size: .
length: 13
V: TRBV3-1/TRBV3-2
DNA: TGTGCCAGCAGCCAAGGGGTCCTAGGTACGCAGTATTTT
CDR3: CASSQGVLGTQYF

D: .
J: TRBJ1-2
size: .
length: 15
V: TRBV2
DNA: TGTGCCAGCAGCCTCCAGGGGACGGCTAACTATGGCTACACCTTC
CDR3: CASSLQGTANYGYTF

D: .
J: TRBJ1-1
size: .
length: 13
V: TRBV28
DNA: TGTGCCAGCAGGTCAGGGAAAGGACCTGAAGCTTTCTTT
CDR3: CASRSGKGPEAFF

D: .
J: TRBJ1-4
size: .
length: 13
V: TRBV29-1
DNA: TGCAGCGTCAGCGGGGGGGTTCGAGAAAAACTGTTTTTT
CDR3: CSVSGGVREKLFF

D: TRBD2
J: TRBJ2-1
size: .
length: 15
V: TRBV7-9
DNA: TGTGCCAGCACTGATCCGGGAGGTCGGTACAATGAGCAGTTCTTC
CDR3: CASTDPGGRYNEQFF

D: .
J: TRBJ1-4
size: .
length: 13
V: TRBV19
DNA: TGTGCCAGTAGTATCAGACTTCGTGAAAAACTGTTTTTT
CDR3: CASSIRLREKLFF

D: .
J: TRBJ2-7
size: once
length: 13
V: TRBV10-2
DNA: TGCGCCAGCAGTGATCCGGACTGGGCGGAGCAGTACTTC
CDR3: CASSDPDWAEQYF

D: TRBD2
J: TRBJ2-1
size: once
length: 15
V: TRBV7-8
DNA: TGTGCCAGCAGCTTAGTACTAGCGTACTACAATGAGCAGTTCTTC
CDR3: CASSLVLAYYNEQFF

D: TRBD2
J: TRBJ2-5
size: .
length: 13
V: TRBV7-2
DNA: TGTGCCAGCGAGCGGGGGAGGGGTGAGACCCAGTACTTC
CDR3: CASERGRGETQYF

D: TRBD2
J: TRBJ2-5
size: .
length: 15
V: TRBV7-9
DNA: TGTGCCAGCAGCTTAGGGGGACTAGTCCAAGAGACCCAGTACTTC
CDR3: CASSLGGLVQETQYF

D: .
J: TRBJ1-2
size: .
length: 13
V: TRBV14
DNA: TGTGCCAGCAGCCAAGATTGGCGGGCTGGCTACACCTTC
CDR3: CASSQDWRAGYTF